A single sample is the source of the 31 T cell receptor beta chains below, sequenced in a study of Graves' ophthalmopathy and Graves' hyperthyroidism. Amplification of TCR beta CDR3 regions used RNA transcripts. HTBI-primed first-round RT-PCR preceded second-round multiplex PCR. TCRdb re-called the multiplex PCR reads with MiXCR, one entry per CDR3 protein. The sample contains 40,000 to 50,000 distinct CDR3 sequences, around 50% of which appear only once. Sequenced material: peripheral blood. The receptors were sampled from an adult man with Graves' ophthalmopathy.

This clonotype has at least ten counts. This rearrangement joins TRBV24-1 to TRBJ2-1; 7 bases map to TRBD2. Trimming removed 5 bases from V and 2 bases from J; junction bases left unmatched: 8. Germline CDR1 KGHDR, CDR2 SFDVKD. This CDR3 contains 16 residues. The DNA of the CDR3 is TGTGCCACCAGTGCCGGAGGCGGGGGACCCTACAATGAGCAGTTCTTC. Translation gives CATSAGGGGPYNEQFF.

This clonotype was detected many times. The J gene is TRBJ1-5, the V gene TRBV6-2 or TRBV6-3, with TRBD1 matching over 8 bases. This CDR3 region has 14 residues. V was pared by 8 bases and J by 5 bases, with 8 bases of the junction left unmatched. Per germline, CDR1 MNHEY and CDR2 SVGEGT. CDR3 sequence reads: CASSDRGAHQPQHF. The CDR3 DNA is TGTGCCAGCTCAGACAGGGGCGCCCATCAGCCCCAGCATTTT.

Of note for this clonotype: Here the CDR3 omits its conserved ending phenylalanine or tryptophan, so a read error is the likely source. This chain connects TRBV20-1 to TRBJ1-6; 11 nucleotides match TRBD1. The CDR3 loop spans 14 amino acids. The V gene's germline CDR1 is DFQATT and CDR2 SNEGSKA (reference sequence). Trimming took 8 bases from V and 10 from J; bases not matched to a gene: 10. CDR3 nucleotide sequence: TGCAGTCCATCACCGGGACAGGGGGGCTCACCCCTCCACTCT. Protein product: CSPSPGQGGSPLHS.

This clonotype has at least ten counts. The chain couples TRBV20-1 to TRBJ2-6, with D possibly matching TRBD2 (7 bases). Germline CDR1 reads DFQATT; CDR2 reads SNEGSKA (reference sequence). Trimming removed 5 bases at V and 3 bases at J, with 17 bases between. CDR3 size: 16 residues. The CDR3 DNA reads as TGCAGTGCTGGGGGGGCGGACCGCTTTGGGGCCAACGTCCTGACTTTC. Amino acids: CSAGGADRFGANVLTF.

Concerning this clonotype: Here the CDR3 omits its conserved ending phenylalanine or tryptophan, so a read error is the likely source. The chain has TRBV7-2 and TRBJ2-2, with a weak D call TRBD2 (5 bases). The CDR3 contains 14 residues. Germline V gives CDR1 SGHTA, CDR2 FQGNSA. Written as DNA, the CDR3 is TGCGCCAGCAGCCTAATGGCGGGTTCCGGGGAGCTGTTTCCT. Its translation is CASSLMAGSGELFP.

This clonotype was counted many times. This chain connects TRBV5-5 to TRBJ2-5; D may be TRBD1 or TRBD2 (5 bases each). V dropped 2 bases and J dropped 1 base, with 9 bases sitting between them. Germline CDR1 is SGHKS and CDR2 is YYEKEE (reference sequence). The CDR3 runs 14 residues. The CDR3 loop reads CASSFYGAQETQYF. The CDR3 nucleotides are TGTGCCAGCAGCTTTTACGGGGCCCAAGAGACCCAGTACTTC.

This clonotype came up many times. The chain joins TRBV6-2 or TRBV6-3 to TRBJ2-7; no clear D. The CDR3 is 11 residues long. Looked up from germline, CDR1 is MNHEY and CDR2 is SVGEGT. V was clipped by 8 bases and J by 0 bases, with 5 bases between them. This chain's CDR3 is CASGVSYEQYF. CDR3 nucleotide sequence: TGTGCCAGCGGGGTCTCCTACGAGCAGTACTTC.

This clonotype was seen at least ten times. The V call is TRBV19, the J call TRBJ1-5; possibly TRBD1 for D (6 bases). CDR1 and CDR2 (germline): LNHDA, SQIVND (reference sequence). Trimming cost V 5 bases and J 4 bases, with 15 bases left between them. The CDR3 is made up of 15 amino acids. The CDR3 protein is CASSPGTLLNQPQHF. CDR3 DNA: TGTGCCAGTAGTCCGGGGACACTCCTTAATCAGCCCCAGCATTTT.

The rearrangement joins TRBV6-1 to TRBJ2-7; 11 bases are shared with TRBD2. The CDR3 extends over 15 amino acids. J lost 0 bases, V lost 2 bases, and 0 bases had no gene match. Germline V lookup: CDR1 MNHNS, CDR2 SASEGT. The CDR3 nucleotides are TGTGCCAGCAGTGAAACTAGCGGGGGCTCCTACGAGCAGTACGTC. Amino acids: CASSETSGGSYEQYV.

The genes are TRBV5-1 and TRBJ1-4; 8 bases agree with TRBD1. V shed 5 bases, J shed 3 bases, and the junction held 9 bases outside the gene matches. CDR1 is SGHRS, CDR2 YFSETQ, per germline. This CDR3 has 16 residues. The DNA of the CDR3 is TGCGCCAGCAGTCCTGACAGGGGTAGAGCTAATGAAAAACTGTTTTTT. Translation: CASSPDRGRANEKLFF.

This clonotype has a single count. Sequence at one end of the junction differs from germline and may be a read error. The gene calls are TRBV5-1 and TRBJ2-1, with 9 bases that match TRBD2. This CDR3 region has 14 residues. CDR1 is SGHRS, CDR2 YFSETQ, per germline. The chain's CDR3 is CACSGGSSYNERFF. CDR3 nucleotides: TGCGCCTGCAGCGGGGGGAGCTCCTACAATGAGCGGTTCTTC.

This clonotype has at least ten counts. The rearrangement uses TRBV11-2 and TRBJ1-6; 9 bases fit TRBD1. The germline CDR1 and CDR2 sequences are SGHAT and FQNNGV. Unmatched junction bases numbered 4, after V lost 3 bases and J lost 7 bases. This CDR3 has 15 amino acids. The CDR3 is CASSLGQGVNSPLHF. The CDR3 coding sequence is TGTGCCAGCAGCTTGGGACAGGGCGTCAATTCACCCCTCCACTTT.

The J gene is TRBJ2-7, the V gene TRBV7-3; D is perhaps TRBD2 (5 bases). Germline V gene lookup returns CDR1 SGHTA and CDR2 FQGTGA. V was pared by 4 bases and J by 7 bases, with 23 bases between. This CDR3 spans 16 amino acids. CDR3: CASSSRGAEGLGEQYV. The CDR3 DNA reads TGTGCCAGCAGCTCCCGGGGAGCGGAAGGATTGGGTGAGCAGTACGTC.

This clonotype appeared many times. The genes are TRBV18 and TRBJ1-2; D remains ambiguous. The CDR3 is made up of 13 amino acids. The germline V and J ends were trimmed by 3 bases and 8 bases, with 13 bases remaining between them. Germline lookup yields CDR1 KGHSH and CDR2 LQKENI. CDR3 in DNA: TGTGCCAGCTCACCTGACGTTGGGAAGGGCTACACCTTC. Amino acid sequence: CASSPDVGKGYTF.

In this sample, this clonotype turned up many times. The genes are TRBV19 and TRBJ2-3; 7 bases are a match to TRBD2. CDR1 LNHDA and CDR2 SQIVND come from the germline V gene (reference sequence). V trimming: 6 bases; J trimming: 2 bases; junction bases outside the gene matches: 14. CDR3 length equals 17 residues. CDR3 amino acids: CASSADLSGFDTDTQYF. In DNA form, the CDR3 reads TGTGCCAGTAGCGCCGACCTTAGCGGGTTTGACACAGATACGCAGTATTTT.

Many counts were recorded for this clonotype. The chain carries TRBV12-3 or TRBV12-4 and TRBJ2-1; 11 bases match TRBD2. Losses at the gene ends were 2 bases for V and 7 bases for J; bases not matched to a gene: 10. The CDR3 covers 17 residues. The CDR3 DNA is TGTGCCAGCAGTTTAACACTAGCGGGAGAACCCGTGAATGAGCAGTTCTTC. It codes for CASSLTLAGEPVNEQFF.

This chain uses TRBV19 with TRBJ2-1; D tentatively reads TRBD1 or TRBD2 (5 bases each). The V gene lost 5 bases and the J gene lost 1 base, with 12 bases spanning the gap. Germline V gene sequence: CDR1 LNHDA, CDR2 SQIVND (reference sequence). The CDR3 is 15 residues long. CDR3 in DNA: TGTGCCAGTAGTGGGACGGGGATATCCTACAATGAGCAGTTCTTC. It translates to CASSGTGISYNEQFF.

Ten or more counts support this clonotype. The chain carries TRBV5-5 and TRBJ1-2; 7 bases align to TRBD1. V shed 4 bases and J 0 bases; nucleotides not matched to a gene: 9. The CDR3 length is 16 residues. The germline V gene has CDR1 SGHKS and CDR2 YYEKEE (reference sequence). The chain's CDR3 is CASSRNPGQPNYGYTF. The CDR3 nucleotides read TGTGCCAGCAGCCGGAACCCGGGACAGCCTAACTATGGCTACACCTTC.

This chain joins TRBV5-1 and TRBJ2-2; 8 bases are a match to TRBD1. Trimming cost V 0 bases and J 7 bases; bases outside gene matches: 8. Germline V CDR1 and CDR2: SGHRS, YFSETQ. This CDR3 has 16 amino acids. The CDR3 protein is CASSLGPRTGYGELFF. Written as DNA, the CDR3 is TGCGCCAGCAGCTTGGGGCCGCGGACAGGGTACGGGGAGCTGTTTTTT.

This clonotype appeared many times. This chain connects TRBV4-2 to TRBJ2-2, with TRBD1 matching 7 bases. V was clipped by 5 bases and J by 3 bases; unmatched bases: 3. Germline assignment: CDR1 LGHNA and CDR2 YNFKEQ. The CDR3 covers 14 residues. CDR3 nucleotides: TGTGCCAGCAGCACTGGACAGGACACCGGGGAGCTGTTTTTT. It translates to CASSTGQDTGELFF.

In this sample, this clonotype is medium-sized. The CDR3 DNA sequence: TGTGCCAGCAGTGGACAGGGGGACACCGGGGAGCTGTTTTTT. Translation gives CASSGQGDTGELFF. This chain connects TRBV6-1 to TRBJ2-2; 9 nucleotides match TRBD1. The CDR3 runs to 14 residues. V shed 4 bases, J shed 3 bases, and the junction held 0 bases outside the gene matches. Germline-derived CDR1 and CDR2 are MNHNS and SASEGT.

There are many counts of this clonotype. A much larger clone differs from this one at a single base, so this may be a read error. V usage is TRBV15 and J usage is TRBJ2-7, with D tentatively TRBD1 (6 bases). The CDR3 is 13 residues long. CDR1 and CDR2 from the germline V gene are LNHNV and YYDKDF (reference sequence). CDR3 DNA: TGTGCCACCAGCGGGACACCCTCCCACGAGCAGTACTTC. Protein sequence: CATSGTPSHEQYF.

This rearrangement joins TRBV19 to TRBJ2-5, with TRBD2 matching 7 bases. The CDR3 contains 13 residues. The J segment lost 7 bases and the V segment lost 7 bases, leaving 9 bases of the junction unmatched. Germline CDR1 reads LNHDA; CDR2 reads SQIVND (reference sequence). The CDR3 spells CASTSAGPGTQYF. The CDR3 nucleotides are TGTGCCAGTACCTCAGCGGGGCCAGGGACCCAGTACTTC.

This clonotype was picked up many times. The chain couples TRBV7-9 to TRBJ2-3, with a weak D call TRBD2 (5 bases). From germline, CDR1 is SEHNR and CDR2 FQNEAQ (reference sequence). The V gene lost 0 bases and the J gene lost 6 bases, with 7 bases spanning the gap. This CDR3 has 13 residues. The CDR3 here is CASSLAGDDTQYF. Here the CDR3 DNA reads TGTGCCAGCAGCTTAGCGGGAGACGATACGCAGTATTTT. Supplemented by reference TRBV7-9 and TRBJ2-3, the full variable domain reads DTGVSQNPRHKITKRGQNVTFRCDPISEHNRLYWYRQTLGQGPEFLTYFQNEAQLEKSRLLSDRFSAERPKGSFSTLEIQRTEQGDSAMYLCASSLAGDDTQYFGPGTRLTVL.

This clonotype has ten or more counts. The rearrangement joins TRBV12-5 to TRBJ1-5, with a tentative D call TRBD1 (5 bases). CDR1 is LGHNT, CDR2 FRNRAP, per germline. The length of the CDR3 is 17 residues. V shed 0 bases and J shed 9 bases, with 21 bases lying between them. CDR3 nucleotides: TGTGCTAGTGGTTTGGTACGATTTGGGGGAACGGTGGGGCCCCAGCATTTT. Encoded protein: CASGLVRFGGTVGPQHF.

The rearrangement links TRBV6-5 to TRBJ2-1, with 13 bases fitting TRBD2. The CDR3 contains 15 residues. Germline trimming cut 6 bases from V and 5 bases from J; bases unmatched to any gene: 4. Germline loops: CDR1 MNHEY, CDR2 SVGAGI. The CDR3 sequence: CASRGTSGKDNEQFF. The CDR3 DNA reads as TGTGCCAGCAGGGGGACTAGCGGGAAGGACAATGAGCAGTTCTTC.

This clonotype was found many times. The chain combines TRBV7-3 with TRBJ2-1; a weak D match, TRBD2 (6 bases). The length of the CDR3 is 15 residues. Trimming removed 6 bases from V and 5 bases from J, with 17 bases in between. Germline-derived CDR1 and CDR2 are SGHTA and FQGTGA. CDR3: CASSPNRGSHNEQFF. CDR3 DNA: TGTGCCAGCAGTCCAAATCGGGGGTCCCACAATGAGCAGTTCTTC.

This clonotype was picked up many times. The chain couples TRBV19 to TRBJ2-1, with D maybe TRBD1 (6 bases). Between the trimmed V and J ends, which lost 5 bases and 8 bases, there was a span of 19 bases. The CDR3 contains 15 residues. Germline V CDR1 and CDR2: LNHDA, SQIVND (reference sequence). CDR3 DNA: TGTGCCAGTAGTCCCTACAGGGTGGACAGCGATGAGCAGTTCTTC. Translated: CASSPYRVDSDEQFF.

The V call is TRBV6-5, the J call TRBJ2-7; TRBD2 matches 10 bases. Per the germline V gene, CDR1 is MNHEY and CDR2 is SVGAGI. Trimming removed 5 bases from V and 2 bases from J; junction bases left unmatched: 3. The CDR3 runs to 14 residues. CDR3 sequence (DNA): TGTGCCAGCAGTACCACTAGCGGGGCCTACGAGCAGTACTTC. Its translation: CASSTTSGAYEQYF.

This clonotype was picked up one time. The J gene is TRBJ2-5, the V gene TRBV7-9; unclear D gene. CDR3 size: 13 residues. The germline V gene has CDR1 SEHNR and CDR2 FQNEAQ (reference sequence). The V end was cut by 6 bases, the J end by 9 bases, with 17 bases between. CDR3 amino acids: CASSSDPVEPQYF. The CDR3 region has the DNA TGTGCCAGCAGTTCGGACCCGGTGGAGCCCCAGTACTTC.

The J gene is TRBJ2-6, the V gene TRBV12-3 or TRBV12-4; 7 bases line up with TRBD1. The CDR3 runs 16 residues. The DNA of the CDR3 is TGTGCTCCCAGAAGGGACAGCTCCTCTGGGGCCAACGTCCTGACTTTC. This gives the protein CAPRRDSSSGANVLTF.